This TCR beta chain appears in the sequencing data of a study of T cells in Graves' hyperthyroidism and ophthalmopathy. V lost 6 bases to trimming and J lost 3 bases; unmatched junction nucleotides: 5. Germline V gene lookup returns CDR1 DFQATT and CDR2 SNEGSKA (reference sequence). The CDR3 is 14 amino acids. Amplification targeted TCR beta CDR3 regions from RNA transcripts. Using the HTBI primer set, a first-round RT-PCR was run on the TCR CDR3. TCRdb re-called the multiplex PCR reads with MiXCR, one entry per CDR3 protein. The profile shows around 110,000 distinct CDR3 sequences, 15% to 20% of them singletons.

The rearrangement uses TRBV20-1 and TRBJ2-3; 11 nucleotides line up with TRBD2. The clonotype originates from a woman aged 45-65 years with Graves' hyperthyroidism. Sequencing input: blood. CDR3: CSAGTSGRTDTQYF. In DNA form, the CDR3 reads TGCAGTGCGGGTACTAGCGGGAGAACAGATACGCAGTATTTT.